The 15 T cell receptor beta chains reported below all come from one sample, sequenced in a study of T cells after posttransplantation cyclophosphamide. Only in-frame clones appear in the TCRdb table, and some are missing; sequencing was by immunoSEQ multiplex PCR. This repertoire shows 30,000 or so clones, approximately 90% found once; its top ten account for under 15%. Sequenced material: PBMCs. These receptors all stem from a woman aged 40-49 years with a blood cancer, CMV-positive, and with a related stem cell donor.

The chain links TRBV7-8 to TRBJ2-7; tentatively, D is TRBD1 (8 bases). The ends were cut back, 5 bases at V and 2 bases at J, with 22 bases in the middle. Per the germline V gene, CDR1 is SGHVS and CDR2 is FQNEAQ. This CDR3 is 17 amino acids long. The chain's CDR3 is CASSGRQGRDPPYEQYF. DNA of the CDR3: TGTGCCAGCAGCGGAAGACAGGGGAGGGATCCTCCCTACGAGCAGTACTTC.

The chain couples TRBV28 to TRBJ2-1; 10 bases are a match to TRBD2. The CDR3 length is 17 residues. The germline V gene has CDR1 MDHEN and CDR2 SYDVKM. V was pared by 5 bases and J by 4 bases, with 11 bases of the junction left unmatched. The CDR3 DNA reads TGTGCCAGCAGTCTACCCTTAGCGGGGGGACCGTACAATGAGCAGTTCTTC. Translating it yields CASSLPLAGGPYNEQFF.

CDR3 bases: TGTGCCAGCAGCAACCTTGGGGGGCAGGGGGGCGAAACCTTC. It is translated as CASSNLGGQGGETF. The chain has TRBV7-2 and TRBJ1-2; 7 nucleotides match TRBD1. The V gene end was trimmed by 5 bases and the J gene end by 14 bases; junction bases not matched to a gene: 17. The germline V gene encodes CDR1 SGHTA and CDR2 FQGNSA. CDR3 size: 14 residues.

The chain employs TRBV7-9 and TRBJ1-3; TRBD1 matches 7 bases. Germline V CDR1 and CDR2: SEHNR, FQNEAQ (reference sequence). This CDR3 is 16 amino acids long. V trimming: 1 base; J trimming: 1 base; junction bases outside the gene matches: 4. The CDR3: CASSLVAGGSGNTIYF. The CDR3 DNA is TGTGCCAGCAGCTTAGTAGCAGGGGGTTCTGGAAACACCATATATTTT.

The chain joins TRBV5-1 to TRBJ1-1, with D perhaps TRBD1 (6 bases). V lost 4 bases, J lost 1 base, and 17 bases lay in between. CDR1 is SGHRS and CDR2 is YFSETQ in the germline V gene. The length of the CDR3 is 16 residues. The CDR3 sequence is CASSQLSGAGNTEAFF. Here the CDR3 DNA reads TGCGCCAGCAGCCAACTATCAGGGGCGGGGAACACTGAAGCTTTCTTT.

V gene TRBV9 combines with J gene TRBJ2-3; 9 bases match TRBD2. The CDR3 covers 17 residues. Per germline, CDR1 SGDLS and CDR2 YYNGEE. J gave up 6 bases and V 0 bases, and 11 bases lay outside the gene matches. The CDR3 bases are TGTGCCAGCAGCGTAGATAGCGGGGGCGATCCGGGGGATACGCAGTATTTT. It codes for CASSVDSGGDPGDTQYF.

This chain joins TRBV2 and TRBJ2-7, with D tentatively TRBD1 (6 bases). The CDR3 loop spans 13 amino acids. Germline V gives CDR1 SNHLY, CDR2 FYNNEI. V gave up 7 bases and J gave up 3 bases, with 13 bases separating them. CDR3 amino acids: CASTPTGNYEQYF. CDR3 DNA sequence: TGTGCCAGCACCCCTACAGGGAACTACGAGCAGTACTTC.

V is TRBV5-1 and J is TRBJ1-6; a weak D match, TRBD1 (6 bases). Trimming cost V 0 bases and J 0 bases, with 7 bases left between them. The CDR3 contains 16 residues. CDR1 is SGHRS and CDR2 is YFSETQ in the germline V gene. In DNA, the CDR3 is TGCGCCAGCAGCTTGGAAGGGGGCTCCTATAATTCACCCCTCCACTTT. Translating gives CASSLEGGSYNSPLHF.

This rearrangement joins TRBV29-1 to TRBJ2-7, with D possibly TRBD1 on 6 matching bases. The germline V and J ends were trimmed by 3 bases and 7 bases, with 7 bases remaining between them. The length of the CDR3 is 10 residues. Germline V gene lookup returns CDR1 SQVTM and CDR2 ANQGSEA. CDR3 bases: TGCAGCGTTGAGCAGGGGGAGCAGTACTTC. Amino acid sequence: CSVEQGEQYF.

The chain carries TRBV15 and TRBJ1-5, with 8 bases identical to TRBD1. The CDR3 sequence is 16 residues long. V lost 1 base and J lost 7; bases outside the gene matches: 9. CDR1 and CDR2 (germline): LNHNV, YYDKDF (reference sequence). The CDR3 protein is CATSRARSTGAQPQHF. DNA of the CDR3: TGTGCCACCAGCAGAGCAAGATCGACAGGGGCACAGCCCCAGCATTTT. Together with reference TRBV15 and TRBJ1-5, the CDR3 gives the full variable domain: DAMVIQNPRYQVTQFGKPVTLSCSQTLNHNVMYWYQQKSSQAPKLLFHYYDKDFNNEADTPDNFQSRRPNTSFCFLDIRSPGLGDTAMYLCATSRARSTGAQPQHFGDGTRLSIL.

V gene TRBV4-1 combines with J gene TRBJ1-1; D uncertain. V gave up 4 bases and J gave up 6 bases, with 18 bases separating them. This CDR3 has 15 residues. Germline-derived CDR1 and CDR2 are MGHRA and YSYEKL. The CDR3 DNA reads TGCGCCAGCAGCCTGGACCCGCATGAGGGCCCTGAAGCTTTCTTT. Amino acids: CASSLDPHEGPEAFF.

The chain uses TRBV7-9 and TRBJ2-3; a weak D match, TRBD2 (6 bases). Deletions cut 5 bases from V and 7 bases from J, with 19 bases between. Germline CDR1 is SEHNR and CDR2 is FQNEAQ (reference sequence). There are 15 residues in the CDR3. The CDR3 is CASSPPWREMNTQYF. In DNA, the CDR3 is TGTGCCAGCAGCCCCCCATGGAGGGAAATGAATACGCAGTATTTT. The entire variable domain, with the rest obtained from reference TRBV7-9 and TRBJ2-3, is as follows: DTGVSQNPRHKITKRGQNVTFRCDPISEHNRLYWYRQTLGQGPEFLTYFQNEAQLEKSRLLSDRFSAERPKGSFSTLEIQRTEQGDSAMYLCASSPPWREMNTQYFGPGTRLTVL.

The CDR3: CASSLGQGSNSPLHF. The CDR3 DNA is TGTGCCAGCAGTTTGGGCCAGGGTAGTAATTCACCCCTCCACTTT. The chain has TRBV27 and TRBJ1-6; D possibly corresponds to TRBD1 (5 bases). The CDR3 runs 15 residues. Germline-derived CDR1 and CDR2 are MNHEY and SMNVEV (reference sequence). Trimming took 3 bases from V and 6 from J, leaving 12 bases between them.

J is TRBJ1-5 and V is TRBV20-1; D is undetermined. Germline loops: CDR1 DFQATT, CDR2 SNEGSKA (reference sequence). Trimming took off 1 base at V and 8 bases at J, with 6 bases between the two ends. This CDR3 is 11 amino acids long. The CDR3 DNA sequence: TGCAGTGCTAGAGGGCAGGAGCCCCAGCATTTT. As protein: CSARGQEPQHF.

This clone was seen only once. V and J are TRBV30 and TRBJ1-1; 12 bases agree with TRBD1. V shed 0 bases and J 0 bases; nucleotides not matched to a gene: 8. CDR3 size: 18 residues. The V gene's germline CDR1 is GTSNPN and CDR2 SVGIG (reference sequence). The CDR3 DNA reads TGTGCCTGGAGTGTACAATCGGGACAGGGGGCTCTGAACACTGAAGCTTTCTTT. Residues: CAWSVQSGQGALNTEAFF. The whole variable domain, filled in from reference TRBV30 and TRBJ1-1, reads SQTIHQWPATLVQPVGSPLSLECTVEGTSNPNLYWYRQAAGRGLQLLFYSVGIGQISSEVPQNLSASRPQDRQFILSSKKLLLSDSGFYLCAWSVQSGQGALNTEAFFGQGTRLTVV.